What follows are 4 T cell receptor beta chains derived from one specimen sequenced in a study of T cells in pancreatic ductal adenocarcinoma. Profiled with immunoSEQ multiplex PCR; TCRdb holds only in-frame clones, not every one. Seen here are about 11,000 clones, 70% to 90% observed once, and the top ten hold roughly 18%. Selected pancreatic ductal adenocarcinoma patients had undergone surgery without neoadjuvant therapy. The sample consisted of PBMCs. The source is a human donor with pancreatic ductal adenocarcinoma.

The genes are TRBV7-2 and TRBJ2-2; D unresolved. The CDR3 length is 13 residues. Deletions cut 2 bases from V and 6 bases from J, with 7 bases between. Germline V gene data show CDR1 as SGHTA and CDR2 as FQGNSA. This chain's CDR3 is CASSLFRSGELFF. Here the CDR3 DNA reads TGTGCCAGCAGCTTATTTAGGTCCGGGGAGCTGTTTTTT.

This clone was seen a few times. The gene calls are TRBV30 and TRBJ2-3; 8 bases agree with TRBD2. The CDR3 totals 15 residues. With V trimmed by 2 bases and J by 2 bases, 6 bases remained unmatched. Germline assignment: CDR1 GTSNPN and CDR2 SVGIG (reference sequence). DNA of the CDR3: TGTGCCTGGAGTAGGGCTAGCGGGTTCACAGATACGCAGTATTTT. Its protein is CAWSRASGFTDTQYF.

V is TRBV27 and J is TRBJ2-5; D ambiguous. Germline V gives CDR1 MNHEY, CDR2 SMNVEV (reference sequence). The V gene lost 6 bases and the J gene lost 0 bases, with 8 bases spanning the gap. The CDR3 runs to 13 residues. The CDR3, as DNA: TGTGCCAGCAGCCCCAATAACCAAGAGACCCAGTACTTC. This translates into CASSPNNQETQYF.

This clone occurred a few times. The CDR3 loop is CASSLAADAYEQYF. CDR3 in DNA: TGTGCCAGCAGCTTGGCTGCGGACGCCTACGAGCAGTACTTC. The chain carries TRBV5-6 and TRBJ2-7; D is unresolved. V was clipped by 0 bases and J by 2 bases, with 9 bases between them. Germline values: CDR1 SGHDT, CDR2 YYEEEE. This CDR3 region has 14 residues.